This is a list of T cell receptor beta chains from one sample in a study of blood T cells in healthy people across ages. A single record per CDR3 protein comes from TCRdb applying MiXCR to the 5' RACE reads. The top ten clones hold approximately 7.7% of a sample with around 1,500,000 distinct CDR3 sequences, roughly 30% of them seen once. The source material was blood. The receptors here all came from a woman aged 30 to 39 in good health. Each CDR3 is given without its conserved first and last residue. The order of the fields is V gene, J gene, D gene, CDR3 protein. D genes are given only for firm matches.

TRBV29-1	TRBJ1-2	TRBD1	SVDAGGVDGYT
TRBV5-1	TRBJ2-7	TRBD2	ASSSGQAVGLESEQY
TRBV5-1	TRBJ2-2	TRBD2	ASSRGLAGQNTGELF
TRBV5-5	TRBJ1-2	-	ASSLWRGRSYGYT
TRBV20-1	TRBJ2-1	TRBD2	SAEQGLAGASQF
TRBV5-1	TRBJ2-7	TRBD1	ASVTGTGGYEQY
TRBV7-2	TRBJ2-3	TRBD2	ASSEAGGPWDTQY
TRBV5-1	TRBJ1-6	-	ASSLIVGEVGSPLH
TRBV7-6	TRBJ1-1	-	ASGPGTFGTEAF
TRBV7-9	TRBJ2-7	-	ASSLAGTFEQY
TRBV29-1	TRBJ1-1	-	SVEVGSPEAF
TRBV29-1	TRBJ2-3	-	SVGPNRDTQY
TRBV20-1	TRBJ2-1	-	RAHSLPSSYNEQF
TRBV3-1	TRBJ1-2	-	ASSPPNSAYT
TRBV4-1	TRBJ2-7	-	ASSPTPRLRQGTGEQY
TRBV7-9	TRBJ2-6	TRBD1	ASSFRTGAGANVLT
TRBV6-5	TRBJ1-1	TRBD1	ASSSSGGLSTEAF
TRBV24-1	TRBJ1-2	-	ATSDPDRPYGGYT
TRBV30	TRBJ2-1	-	AWRGRLGAEIYNEQF
TRBV20-1	TRBJ2-3	TRBD2	SAATSGSSDTQY
TRBV29-1	TRBJ1-2	-	SVEVPGQMYGYT
TRBV12-3/TRBV12-4	TRBJ2-1	TRBD1	ASSLQGDEQF
TRBV12-3/TRBV12-4	TRBJ2-5	TRBD1	ASRSRRGLETQY
TRBV19	TRBJ2-3	-	ASSILGSGAEDTQY
TRBV12-5	TRBJ2-3	TRBD2	ASGTTLSGENTDTQY
TRBV20-1	TRBJ1-1	-	SANPPEATEAF
TRBV20-1	TRBJ2-5	-	SAREEQGETQY
TRBV11-2	TRBJ2-1	-	ASSYRVSGNERF
TRBV12-3/TRBV12-4	TRBJ2-2	TRBD2	ASSFSSGGFNTGELF
TRBV5-1	TRBJ2-3	-	ASSPGMTILTDTQY
TRBV5-1	TRBJ1-4	-	ASSLEMPNRGGEKLF
TRBV6-5	-	-	ASSYRSGYEQY
TRBV29-1	TRBJ1-1	-	SVTYRAHLNTEAF
TRBV5-6	TRBJ2-5	-	ASSGRREGETQY
TRBV13	TRBJ2-5	TRBD2	ASSSLPGLQETQY
TRBV10-3	TRBJ2-4	TRBD2	AISEGRGTNIQY
TRBV24-1	TRBJ2-3	-	TTSDRTSSTDTQY
TRBV29-1	TRBJ1-2	TRBD1	SVWDRVTIHSGYT
TRBV5-1	TRBJ2-1	TRBD2	ASSLEGTSGSQF
TRBV7-2	TRBJ2-7	-	ASAVMGEQY
TRBV18	TRBJ1-1	TRBD1	ASSPVPDRGDTEAF
TRBV10-3	TRBJ1-6	-	AISESVQGLYNSPLH
TRBV29-1	TRBJ1-2	TRBD1	SVTGTGAWDGYT
TRBV11-2	TRBJ2-7	TRBD2	ASSYSASGDNEQY
TRBV4-2	TRBJ2-5	TRBD2	ASSQASGGGEETQY
TRBV2	TRBJ2-3	TRBD2	ASSEGLAGTDTQY
TRBV20-1	TRBJ2-1	TRBD2	SAVGTSGYNEQF